The 20 T cell receptor beta chains listed next were all sequenced from one sample in a study of T cells expressing NK-cell markers. TCRdb re-called the 5' RACE reads; one entry per CDR3 protein, DNA not given. The sample holds about 540,000 distinct CDR3 sequences. The sequenced material came from blood T cells: a sorted CD56 or NKG2C T cell subset, CD4+ or CD8+ T cells, or bulk PBMC T cells (not recorded which). These TCRs come from a man younger than 35 in good health.

The CDR3 sequence is CATSDLFTATGELFF. This chain connects TRBV24-1 to TRBJ2-2. Germline CDR1 is KGHDR and CDR2 is SFDVKD. CDR3 length: 15 amino acids.

This CDR3 is CASSRAEQTNTGELFF. This chain joins TRBV5-5 and TRBJ2-2. This CDR3 region has 16 residues. The germline CDR1 and CDR2 sequences are SGHKS and YYEKEE (reference sequence). Together with reference TRBV5-5 and TRBJ2-2, the CDR3 gives the full variable domain: DAGVTQSPTHLIKTRGQQVTLRCSPISGHKSVSWYQQVLGQGPQFIFQYYEKEERGRGNFPDRFSARQFPNYSSELNVNALLLGDSALYLCASSRAEQTNTGELFFGEGSRLTVL.

This sequence joins TRBV5-1 and TRBJ2-3. This CDR3 has 14 amino acids. CDR1 SGHRS and CDR2 YFSETQ come from the germline V gene. CDR3 protein: CASSLALGADTQYF.

This chain links TRBV6-5 with TRBJ1-1; as DNA is missing, the TRBD1 call by TCRdb cannot be tested. There are 15 residues in the CDR3. Germline-derived CDR1 and CDR2 are MNHEY and SVGAGI. This chain's CDR3 is CASNARPGMNTEAFF.

The rearrangement joins TRBV30 to TRBJ2-1. This CDR3 region has 14 residues. The germline gives CDR1 GTSNPN, CDR2 SVGIG (reference sequence). CDR3 amino acids: CAWSLDSLYNEQFF.

The V gene is TRBV12-3 or TRBV12-4, the J gene TRBJ2-1; there is no DNA to check the TCRdb D call of TRBD2. The length of the CDR3 is 14 residues. The CDR3 here is CASTTYSGSNEQFF.

The V gene is TRBV7-2, the J gene TRBJ2-4. The CDR3 spans 15 residues. Germline V gene lookup returns CDR1 SGHTA and CDR2 FQGNSA. CDR3 residues: CASSLGVLARNIQYF. Full variable domain (remainder filled in from reference TRBV7-2 and TRBJ2-4): GAGVSQSPSNKVTEKGKDVELRCDPISGHTALYWYRQSLGQGLEFLIYFQGNSAPDKSGLPSDRFSAERTGGSVSTLTIQRTQQEDSAVYLCASSLGVLARNIQYFGAGTRLSVL.

This chain links TRBV12-3 or TRBV12-4 with TRBJ2-5; TCRdb designates TRBD1, a call that cannot be tested without DNA. The CDR3 is 15 amino acids. The CDR3 here is CASSFAQAQRGTQYF.

The rearrangement joins TRBV12-3 or TRBV12-4 to TRBJ1-5; TCRdb proposes TRBD1, but this gene call is untestable without DNA. The CDR3 is 19 residues long. The CDR3 loop is CASSLALASSHPWDQPQHF.

This rearrangement joins TRBV7-2 to TRBJ1-5; without DNA, the TCRdb call of TRBD1 cannot be checked. The CDR3 contains 16 residues. Germline values: CDR1 SGHTA, CDR2 FQGNSA. Here the CDR3 reads CASSLGAQGSNQPQHF.

The CDR3 sequence: CASSPSRGPNRDIQYF. The chain links TRBV12-3 or TRBV12-4 to TRBJ2-4; the TCRdb D gene call, TRBD1, has no DNA to confirm it. The CDR3 length is 16 residues.

This rearrangement joins TRBV25-1 to TRBJ2-1; TCRdb outputs TRBD1, but without DNA this stays unchecked. CDR1 and CDR2 from the germline V gene are MGHDK and SYGVNS. This CDR3 region has 13 residues. CDR3 protein: CASSSPNRDEQFF.

V and J are TRBV27 and TRBJ1-2. Looked up from germline, CDR1 is MNHEY and CDR2 is SMNVEV (reference sequence). CDR3 length: 17 amino acids. CDR3 loop: CASSLSGRDVRVYGYTF.

The gene calls are TRBV4-2 and TRBJ2-7; TCRdb gives TRBD1 as the D gene, but with no DNA this cannot be confirmed. Per the germline V gene, CDR1 is LGHNA and CDR2 is YNFKEQ. The CDR3 has 14 residues. This CDR3 reads CASSAGQGVGEQYF.

The rearrangement links TRBV6-1 to TRBJ1-2. The CDR3 contains 14 residues. CDR1 is MNHNS, CDR2 SASEGT, per germline. The CDR3 loop is CASSAAAQIYGYTF.

The genes are TRBV11-2 and TRBJ2-5; TCRdb's D call of TRBD2 is untestable without DNA. This CDR3 has 16 amino acids. Germline V CDR1 and CDR2: SGHAT, FQNNGV. CDR3 sequence reads: CASRVAGGPTQETQYF.

This chain's CDR3 is CSAPASPLVFRDGYTF. V usage is TRBV20-1 and J usage is TRBJ1-2; TCRdb selects TRBD1, and the lack of DNA leaves this call unchecked. This CDR3 spans 16 amino acids. The germline V gene encodes CDR1 DFQATT and CDR2 SNEGSKA (reference sequence).

The V gene is TRBV9, the J gene TRBJ2-7; TCRdb's assignment of TRBD1 cannot be checked, as there is no DNA. Looked up from germline, CDR1 is SGDLS and CDR2 is YYNGEE. This CDR3 has 14 amino acids. This CDR3 is CASSPGQGTGEQYF.

The V call is TRBV29-1, the J call TRBJ2-1; TCRdb's D call of TRBD1 is untestable without DNA. This CDR3 spans 12 amino acids. Germline CDR1 SQVTM, CDR2 ANQGSEA. The CDR3: CSVDPWVDEQFF.

The gene calls are TRBV15 and TRBJ2-7; TCRdb gives TRBD2 as the D gene, but with no DNA this cannot be confirmed. The CDR3 has 15 residues. CDR1 is LNHNV and CDR2 is YYDKDF in the germline V gene (reference sequence). The CDR3 here is CATSRAGTASYEQYF.